This T cell receptor beta chain was profiled in a study of cytomegalovirus exposure and HLA in healthy donors. Study outcomes and limitations: Testing in vitro showed a few CMV-associated chains specific for CMV antigens. Association of a missense DCLRE1C variant with TCR beta V- and J-gene trimming was reported in a later analysis. Analysis was performed later, and it showed HLA-associated TCR beta chains to be more clonally expanded than equally common others.

This CDR3 region has 16 residues. Trimming left V 3 bases short and J 4 bases short, with 21 bases between. Germline CDR1 is SQVTM and CDR2 is ANQGSEA. A note on this clone: As yet, its antigen is unknown.

PCR amplification relied on 60 Vbeta primers (plus 13 Jbeta primers). This table comes from immunoSEQ multiplex PCR, and its TCRdb copy is limited to in-frame clones, with some not included. The table has some 35,000 clones, roughly two thirds seen once; the top ten hold approximately 7%. The rearrangement joins TRBV29-1 to TRBJ1-2; possible D gene TRBD1, 5 bases. The specimen was PBMCs. This sequence was found in a man aged 30 to 45 in good health and CMV-seronegative. This CDR3 reads CSVDFPQDNSGYGYTF. CDR3 nucleotides: TGCAGCGTTGATTTTCCCCAGGACAATTCGGGCTATGGCTACACCTTC.